This is a list of T cell receptor beta chains from one sample in a study of shared clonotypes between healthy human individuals. Repertoires were generated with immunoSEQ multiplex PCR, while TCRdb's copy carries only in-frame clones and drops some. The sample holds roughly 510,000 clones; about 80% are singletons and the top ten take 12%. The source material was PBMCs. These receptors originate from a woman in her forties in good health. Some clones in this sample may be carry-over from other donors' samples. Both conserved end residues are part of each CDR3. The D gene is left open where the match is weak. Rows give clone size only sometimes, using once, few, many, or a class for an expanded clone.

j_call d_call clone_size v_call cdr3_aa cdr3_nt
TRBJ2-7 - few TRBV7-8 CASSMSSYEQYF TGTGCCAGCAGCATGAGCTCCTACGAGCAGTACTTC
TRBJ2-7 TRBD2 - TRBV19 CASDPGTSGSYEQYF TGTGCCAGCGATCCGGGGACTAGCGGGAGTTACGAGCAGTACTTC
TRBJ2-7 - - TRBV19 CASSMYGGDYEQYF TGTGCCAGTAGTATGTACGGAGGGGACTACGAGCAGTACTTC
TRBJ1-1 TRBD1 - TRBV28 CASILSGGAATEAFF TGTGCCAGCATCCTCTCAGGGGGGGCGGCCACTGAAGCTTTCTTT
TRBJ1-2 - - TRBV5-3 CARSEGGYGYTF TGTGCCAGAAGTGAAGGGGGCTATGGCTACACCTTC
TRBJ2-2 - few TRBV29-1 CSVLPRRANTGELFF TGCAGCGTTCTACCTCGCAGGGCGAACACCGGGGAGCTGTTTTTT
TRBJ2-5 - - TRBV6-6 CASSSREGDQETQYF TGTGCCAGCAGTTCCCGAGAGGGGGATCAAGAGACCCAGTACTTC
TRBJ2-2 TRBD2 - TRBV28 CASSPNSSGRYTGELFF TGTGCCAGCAGTCCAAACTCTAGCGGGAGATACACCGGGGAGCTGTTTTTT
TRBJ1-1 - - TRBV20-1 CRASVNTEAFF TGCAGAGCCTCTGTGAACACTGAAGCTTTCTTT
TRBJ2-7 - - TRBV6-5 CASSYSSAYSYEQYF TGTGCCAGCAGTTACTCGTCGGCCTACTCCTACGAGCAGTACTTC
TRBJ1-1 TRBD1 many TRBV28 CASSLSGTVEAFF TGTGCCAGCAGTTTATCCGGGACAGTTGAAGCTTTCTTT
TRBJ2-2 TRBD1 - TRBV10-3 CAISVVGARGQRTSRTTGELFF TGTGCCATCAGTGTAGTGGGGGCCAGGGGACAGCGTACCTCGAGGACCACCGGGGAGCTGTTTTTT
TRBJ2-7 - - TRBV7-9 CASSLLGAIEQYF TGTGCCAGCAGCTTATTGGGGGCCATCGAGCAGTACTTC
TRBJ1-3 - - TRBV21-1 CASSKAAGGIPSGNTIYF TGTGCCAGCAGCAAAGCCGCAGGGGGAATCCCCTCTGGAAACACCATATATTTT
TRBJ2-7 - - TRBV7-2 CASSPSTGISYEQYF TGTGCCAGCAGCCCCTCGACTGGTATTTCCTACGAGCAGTACTTC
TRBJ2-7 TRBD2 - TRBV7-9 CASSPSRGLAGGYEQYF TGTGCCAGCAGCCCTAGTAGGGGGCTAGCGGGAGGCTACGAGCAGTACTTC
TRBJ2-1 - - TRBV5-1 CASSLDLLEGGVSNEQFF TGCGCCAGCAGCTTGGATCTTTTGGAGGGCGGGGTGAGCAATGAGCAGTTCTTC
TRBJ2-5 - - TRBV28 CASRNGVTQYF TGTGCCAGCAGGAACGGAGTGACCCAGTACTTC
TRBJ2-3 TRBD2 few TRBV29-1 CSVGVTSGIDTQYF TGCAGCGTTGGGGTGACTAGCGGGATAGATACGCAGTATTTT
TRBJ1-2 TRBD1 - TRBV2 CASSVGQGPYGYTF TGTGCCAGCAGTGTGGGACAGGGGCCCTATGGCTACACCTTC
TRBJ2-4 TRBD2 - TRBV18 CASSPPGFGTSKNIQYF TGTGCCAGCTCACCACCGGGGTTTGGGACTAGCAAAAACATTCAGTACTTC
TRBJ2-3 TRBD2 - TRBV29-1 CSVEGTSESTDTQYF TGCAGCGTTGAGGGGACTAGCGAGAGCACAGATACGCAGTATTTT
TRBJ2-7 - - TRBV27 CASSLMREAEQYF TGTGCCAGCAGTTTGATGAGGGAGGCCGAGCAGTACTTC
TRBJ2-1 - few TRBV7-2 CASSSNPMGGQFF TGTGCCAGCAGCTCCAACCCAATGGGCGGGCAGTTCTTC
TRBJ2-7 - - TRBV9 CASSASQGWTYEQYF TGTGCCAGCAGCGCTTCCCAGGGGTGGACCTACGAGCAGTACTTC
TRBJ2-2 - - TRBV29-1 CSVDGQNTGELFF TGCAGCGTAGACGGCCAGAACACCGGGGAGCTGTTTTTT
TRBJ2-7 - once TRBV29-1 CSVAGQGIGVYEQYF TGCAGCGTAGCCGGCCAGGGTATTGGGGTATACGAGCAGTACTTC